Here is one T cell receptor (beta chain) with its context. No antigen is known for it. Coverage ceases 3 residues before the CDR3 finishes, and the germline J gene fills in the end. Produced via immunoSEQ multiplex PCR; TCRdb's table is partial and in-frame only. The record shows roughly 79,000 clones for this sample, with no singletons present. This record belongs to a study of T cell clonality in common variable immunodeficiency. Study outcomes and limitations: Compared with healthy controls, CVID subjects showed increased TCRbeta clonality, mostly in about a third. Compared with controls, CVID subjects had fewer shared TCRbeta clones. Reportedly, TCR beta sequences from common variable immunodeficiency showed fewer deletions and N-nucleotide insertions.

This CDR3 is built from 15 residues. Trimming cost V 2 bases and J 3 bases; bases outside gene matches: 7. Germline CDR1 reads SGHRS; CDR2 reads YFSETQ. Sequencing was performed on peripheral blood mononuclear cells. The chain employs TRBV5-1 and TRBJ1-1, with 7 bases identical to TRBD1. This receptor was obtained from a person aged 18 to 70 in good health. The CDR3: CASSFNTGVDTEAFF. Partial CDR3 DNA: TGCGCCAGCAGCTTCAACACAGGGGTAGACACTGAA. The variable domain in full, with the rest retrieved from reference TRBV5-1 and TRBJ1-1, is KAGVTQTPRYLIKTRGQQVTLSCSPISGHRSVSWYQQTPGQGLQFLFEYFSETQRNKGNFPGRFSGRQFSNSRSEMNVSTLELGDSALYLCASSFNTGVDTEAFFGQGTRLTVV.